This TCR beta chain was obtained from a study of Ad26.COV2.S vaccination and SARS-CoV-2 variants (dated by TCRdb to about 2021). Background on the whole study: Vaccine-arm donors were drawn from COV1001, a multicentre, randomized, double-blind, placebo-controlled phase I-IIa trial of Ad26.COV2.S in healthy adults. A total of 32 samples were included in the TCR-sequenced set, comprising roughly 20 Ad26.COV2.S vaccine recipients, 5 placebo recipients and 8 SARS-CoV-2 convalescent individuals. Blinding of investigators to trial group allocation was maintained during experiments and outcome assessment. TCRbeta repertoire sequencing was used to assess the specificity and breadth of SARS-CoV-2-reactive T cell receptors after Ad26.COV2.S vaccination. Participants in the trial were split at random into five groups of five each, receiving low-dose or high-dose Ad26.COV2.S once or twice, or else placebo on both occasions. Ad26.COV2.S was administered intramuscularly at 5 x 10^10 or 1 x 10^11 viral particles, either as a single shot or as two shots given 56 days apart. The full study reports these points: Ad26.COV2.S recipients had higher spike-specific TCR breadth than placebo recipients (P = 0.0014). Comparing responses between vaccine doses or regimens was not something the study was powered to do. After vaccination, substantial breadth of spike-specific CD8+ and CD4+ T cell responses was reported. The authors noted that total T cell responses may have been underestimated by the TCR breadth and depth analyses. Vaccine and placebo recipients had comparable non-spike TCR breadth, which fits with the vaccine containing only spike.

This clone was detected ten times or more. Its antigen target is currently unknown. No much larger clonotype is one base removed from it; base qualities were not supplied. V ends up 0 bases short and J 4 bases short, with an unmatched junction base count of 0. From a lookup of the germline V gene, CDR1 and CDR2 are MNHEY and SVGAGI. Inclusive of the bounding cysteine and phenylalanine, the CDR3 is 15 residues long. Only the CDR3 DNA stays, 45 bases, in frame from base 1. TCRbeta CDR3 regions were sequenced with the immunoSEQ Assay. After extraction, genomic DNA underwent amplification by bias-controlled multiplex PCR, followed by high-throughput sequencing. The paper's data handling went like this. To quantify the absolute abundance of each unique TCRbeta CDR3 region, sequences were collapsed and filtered. Usable DNA was measured by amplifying reference genes present in all nucleated cells, and TCRbeta template counts were normalized to that usable DNA to estimate T cell fraction. Repertoire TCRs were annotated as SARS-CoV-2-specific when V gene, CDR3 amino acid sequence and J gene were exactly matched to a known reactive TCR set. The reference SARS-CoV-2 TCR set was obtained from MIRA and was filtered for enrichment in COVID-19-positive ImmuneCODE repertoires, whereby public or cross-reactive TCRs were removed. Using the MIRA antigens, annotated TCRs were further analysed by specific ORF or by position within an ORF. Breadth was defined as annotated unique rearrangements over total unique productive rearrangements; depth was the summed frequency of those rearrangements. Group comparisons of TCR breadth used two-sided Wilcoxon rank-sum tests. The clones in this table, taken by TCRdb from immuneACCESS, are in-frame only. Not every clone is retained; where verified, under half of the shortfall comes from an unresolved V gene, and the cause of the rest is unknown. Clone size and the V and J calls come from that table; the DNA yielded D and trimming. The sample table contains roughly 380,000 clones; only one count was recorded for roughly 84% of them. Roughly 3.1% of the sample comes from the top ten.

In light of the paper, this sample's treatment or condition label describes: about 20 received Ad26.COV2.S at low or high dose, single or two shots; several received placebo; per-sample allocation not given. For vaccine and placebo recipients, the sequenced repertoires came from samples collected on day 63 after the first injection. Between 29 July and 7 August 2020, Cohort 1b enrolled 20 to 30 adults aged 18-55 years at one site in Boston, USA. Ad26.COV2.S was a replication-incompetent adenovirus type 26 vector that expressed a prefusion-stabilized SARS-CoV-2 spike protein derived from the original Wuhan strain.

The sequence links TRBV6-5 to TRBJ2-5; 12 central bases correspond to TRBD2. The sample was peripheral blood, taken in a trial of Ad26.COV2.S vaccine versus placebo. This sequence originates from a person between 18 and 59 years old who received the Ad26.COV2.S COVID-19 vaccine or a placebo. The CDR3 has the sequence CASSYSTSGGETQYF. Here is the DNA: TGTGCCAGCAGTTACTCGACTAGCGGGGGAGAGACCCAGTACTTC.